The table lists the clone carrying this T cell receptor beta chain with many counts. The antigen remains unidentified. TCRdb re-called the 5' RACE reads through MiXCR, storing one row per CDR3 protein. Of under 8,500 distinct CDR3 sequences listed, approximately 32% are singletons. The data are from a study of T-cell memory formation after mild COVID-19. Study outcomes and limitations: The SARS-CoV-2 specificity of second-wave clones reaching peak at day 37 remained unverified. Pre-infection memory already had some responding clones, implying cross-reactive memory joined. CD4+ contracting clones were mainly CM and EM; CD8+ ones, EMRA.

Trimming took 6 bases from V and 7 from J; bases not matched to a gene: 14. CDR3 size: 15 residues. The chain is built from TRBV12-3 or TRBV12-4 and TRBJ2-7; 8 bases match TRBD1. The specimen sequenced was PBMCs or a T cell subset sorted from them (not recorded which). The origin of this receptor is an adult woman who had mild COVID-19 (a few samples of this study predate the infection). Cell type and time point are not known. The CDR3 DNA reads TGTGCCAGCAGAACCTCCGGGACAGGTTTAGGGGAGCAGTACTTC. Its protein product is CASRTSGTGLGEQYF.